One and the same sample provided the 27 T cell receptor beta chains below, sequenced in a study of shared clonotypes between healthy human individuals. Sequenced by immunoSEQ multiplex PCR; TCRdb stores in-frame clones only, minus some. The data show 2 million to 2.5 million clones, approximately 94% seen once. Source material: naive CD4+ T cells sorted from blood. Subset noted: CD45RA+ positively selected. The receptors were gathered from a man aged 18 to 29 in good health.

J is TRBJ2-3 and V is TRBV7-2; D remains ambiguous. In germline, CDR1 is SGHTA, CDR2 FQGNSA. The CDR3 is 15 amino acids. V was shortened by 5 bases and J by 2 bases, with 14 bases between the two germline ends. The CDR3 DNA reads as TGTGCCAGCAGCCCGAAAGGGCAGTACACAGATACGCAGTATTTT. Its translation is CASSPKGQYTDTQYF.

This chain connects TRBV6-1 to TRBJ1-3; 9 nucleotides line up with TRBD1. The CDR3 length is 19 residues. Germline V gene sequence: CDR1 MNHNS, CDR2 SASEGT. V shed 2 bases, J shed 2 bases, and the junction held 13 bases outside the gene matches. The CDR3 DNA reads as TGTGCCAGCAGTGAATTGTGGACCGCCGGGACAGGGACTGGAAACACCATATATTTT. It encodes CASSELWTAGTGTGNTIYF.

The chain uses TRBV18 and TRBJ2-3; D is ambiguous. Germline lookup yields CDR1 KGHSH and CDR2 LQKENI. V lost 1 base and J 2 bases, leaving 10 bases between the germline ends. CDR3 size: 15 residues. The chain's CDR3 is CASSPQGGNTDTQYF. CDR3 sequence (DNA): TGTGCCAGCTCACCACAGGGTGGAAACACAGATACGCAGTATTTT. Variable domain in full (rest from reference TRBV18 and TRBJ2-3): NAGVMQNPRHLVRRRGQEARLRCSPMKGHSHVYWYRQLPEEGLKFMVYLQKENIIDESGMPKERFSAEFPKEGPSILRIQQVVRGDSAAYFCASSPQGGNTDTQYFGPGTRLTVL.

The chain couples TRBV6-5 to TRBJ2-1; no definite D call. With 4 bases removed from V and 5 bases from J, the gap between germline ends came to 18 bases. CDR1 MNHEY and CDR2 SVGAGI come from the germline V gene. This CDR3 has 16 residues. CDR3 sequence: CASSSSAFVPNNEQFF. The CDR3 DNA is TGTGCCAGCAGTTCCTCTGCCTTCGTACCCAACAATGAGCAGTTCTTC.

This clone was recorded once. V and J are TRBV10-2 and TRBJ2-5, with TRBD2 matching 15 bases. V trimming: 6 bases; J trimming: 2 bases; junction bases outside the gene matches: 4. This CDR3 region has 16 residues. Per the germline V gene, CDR1 is WSHSY and CDR2 is SAAADI. DNA of the CDR3: TGCGCCAGCAGAGATGGACTAGCGGGAGGGCAAGAGACCCAGTACTTC. Its translation: CASRDGLAGGQETQYF.

The chain uses TRBV6-6 and TRBJ2-2; no clear D. V lost 2 bases and J lost 3, with 7 bases in between. Germline V lookup: CDR1 MNHNY, CDR2 SVGAGI (reference sequence). The CDR3 has 14 residues. The CDR3 here is CASSYSQYTGELFF. Here the CDR3 DNA reads TGTGCCAGCAGTTACAGTCAATACACCGGGGAGCTGTTTTTT.

The DNA of the CDR3 is TGTGCCTGTACCTGGCGGATCGAAGCTTTCTTT. It codes for CACTWRIEAFF. The gene calls are TRBV30 and TRBJ1-1, with unresolved D. The CDR3 is made up of 11 amino acids. Per the germline V gene, CDR1 is GTSNPN and CDR2 is SVGIG (reference sequence). Trimming shortened V by 6 bases and J by 8 bases, and 13 bases separated the two germline ends.

The J gene is TRBJ1-2, the V gene TRBV2; the D gene is possibly TRBD1 (6 bases). From germline, CDR1 is SNHLY and CDR2 FYNNEI. CDR3 length: 14 residues. V was clipped by 1 base and J by 4 bases, with 10 bases between them. CDR3 coding DNA: TGTGCCAGCAGTGAAGTTAAGGGGGTCTATGGCTACACCTTC. This encodes CASSEVKGVYGYTF.

The chain combines TRBV12-1 with TRBJ2-1; the DNA was not used to check the table's D call, TRBD2. TRBV12-1 is assigned pseudogene status. This CDR3 comprises 15 residues. CDR3 in DNA: TGTGCCAGCAGCGCCGGACTAGCGGGGACCAATGAGCAGTTCTTC. This gives the protein CASSAGLAGTNEQFF.

The chain carries TRBV27 and TRBJ2-3; unclear D gene. Trimming cost V 0 bases and J 0 bases, with 10 bases left between them. CDR1 and CDR2 from the germline V gene are MNHEY and SMNVEV (reference sequence). CDR3 length: 16 amino acids. The CDR3 coding sequence is TGTGCCAGCAGTTTATCGTCAGCGAAAAGCACAGATACGCAGTATTTT. Translating gives CASSLSSAKSTDTQYF.

This rearrangement joins TRBV6-1 to TRBJ1-1, with D tentatively TRBD1 (6 bases). Germline CDR1 MNHNS, CDR2 SASEGT. The CDR3 extends over 16 amino acids. V was pared by 2 bases and J by 5 bases, with 18 bases between. CDR3 DNA sequence: TGTGCCAGCAGTGAACCTGTTTGGGGGCGGGGGACTGAAGCTTTCTTT. It codes for CASSEPVWGRGTEAFF.

Worth noting for this clone: Other DNA sequences in this specimen translate into the identical CDR3. This rearrangement joins TRBV30 to TRBJ1-6; D remains unclear. This CDR3 has 14 residues. Germline loops: CDR1 GTSNPN, CDR2 SVGIG (reference sequence). The ends were cut back, 0 bases at V and 9 bases at J, with 12 bases in the middle. This CDR3 is CAWSVRSSSSPLHF. CDR3 DNA: TGTGCCTGGAGTGTAAGGAGTTCTTCTTCACCCCTCCACTTT.

The V gene is TRBV7-9, the J gene TRBJ2-7, with unresolved D. This CDR3 is built from 14 residues. The germline V gene encodes CDR1 SEHNR and CDR2 FQNEAQ (reference sequence). Trimming took off 7 bases at V and 6 bases at J, with 19 bases between the two ends. The CDR3 protein is CASTRARSSSEQYF. The CDR3 DNA reads TGTGCCAGCACGCGAGCTAGGAGCTCTAGCGAGCAGTACTTC.

The chain recombines TRBV28 with TRBJ2-7; 9 bases map to TRBD1. CDR3 size: 15 residues. The V segment lost 7 bases and the J segment 0 bases; nucleotides outside the gene matches: 7. CDR1 is MDHEN, CDR2 SYDVKM, per germline. The CDR3 bases are TGTGCCAGCATAGGTCCGACAGGGGGCTCCTACGAGCAGTACTTC. This encodes CASIGPTGGSYEQYF.

V and J are TRBV4-1 and TRBJ2-1; D gene unclear. This CDR3 is built from 15 residues. Germline V gene sequence: CDR1 MGHRA, CDR2 YSYEKL. V was pared by 1 base and J by 4 bases, with 11 bases between. The CDR3 bases are TGCGCCAGCAGCCAAGCTGATAACCGATACAATGAGCAGTTCTTC. Translated: CASSQADNRYNEQFF.

The chain has TRBV6-1 and TRBJ1-2; TRBD1 aligns across 9 bases. J lost 3 bases, V lost 6 bases, and 8 bases had no gene match. Looked up from germline, CDR1 is MNHNS and CDR2 is SASEGT. The CDR3 loop spans 15 amino acids. The CDR3: CASRLGQGIHYGYTF. The CDR3 DNA sequence: TGTGCCAGCAGACTAGGACAGGGGATTCACTATGGCTACACCTTC.

The chain carries TRBV5-4 and TRBJ2-3; 7 nucleotides agree with TRBD1. This CDR3 has 16 amino acids. V shed 5 bases, J shed 6 bases, and the junction held 15 bases outside the gene matches. Germline CDR1 reads SGHNT; CDR2 reads YYREEE (reference sequence). In DNA form, the CDR3 reads TGTGCCAGCAGTTCGGCAACCAGGGGGATCGTGGATACGCAGTATTTT. Amino acid sequence: CASSSATRGIVDTQYF.

The chain employs TRBV5-1 and TRBJ2-7; D not certain. The CDR3 length is 16 residues. The V end lost 2 bases, the J end lost 3 bases, and 18 bases lay between the germline ends. Germline loops: CDR1 SGHRS, CDR2 YFSETQ. The CDR3 spells CASSFGSFSSDYEQYF. CDR3 nucleotides: TGCGCCAGCAGCTTTGGCAGCTTTTCCTCGGACTACGAGCAGTACTTC.

The chain recombines TRBV6-1 with TRBJ2-1, with 14 bases identical to TRBD2. V lost 1 base to trimming and J lost 10 bases; unmatched junction nucleotides: 3. Germline assignment: CDR1 MNHNS and CDR2 SASEGT. The CDR3 totals 15 residues. The DNA of the CDR3 is TGTGCCAGCAGTGAAGGGACTAGCGGGAGGAACGAGCAGTTCTTC. Protein: CASSEGTSGRNEQFF.

The genes are TRBV11-2 and TRBJ2-2; tentatively, D is TRBD1 or TRBD2 (6 bases each). V was clipped by 5 bases and J by 1 base, with 14 bases between them. The germline V gene encodes CDR1 SGHAT and CDR2 FQNNGV. This CDR3 contains 16 residues. The CDR3 region has the DNA TGTGCCAGCAGCCGAGAGGGGGGCAAGAACACCGGGGAGCTGTTTTTT. This translates into CASSREGGKNTGELFF.

The chain employs TRBV11-2 and TRBJ2-3; unclear D gene. Germline V lookup: CDR1 SGHAT, CDR2 FQNNGV. Trimming took off 4 bases at V and 5 bases at J, with 13 bases between the two ends. This CDR3 has 14 residues. The CDR3: CASSSVLGKDTQYF. Written as DNA, the CDR3 is TGTGCCAGCAGCTCCGTTCTGGGTAAAGATACGCAGTATTTT. Together with reference TRBV11-2 and TRBJ2-3, the CDR3 gives the full variable domain: EAGVAQSPRYKIIEKRQSVAFWCNPISGHATLYWYQQILGQGPKLLIQFQNNGVVDDSQLPKDRFSAERLKGVDSTLKIQPAKLEDSAVYLCASSSVLGKDTQYFGPGTRLTVL.

The chain carries TRBV7-2 and TRBJ2-7; TRBD1 is a possible D gene (6 bases). This CDR3 has 14 residues. The germline V gene encodes CDR1 SGHTA and CDR2 FQGNSA. Between the trimmed V and J ends, which lost 3 bases and 3 bases, there was a span of 12 bases. CDR3 sequence (DNA): TGTGCCAGCAGCTTTTTCCGGGACAACTACGAGCAGTACTTC. Its protein product is CASSFFRDNYEQYF.

The count of this clone is one. This chain connects TRBV5-1 to TRBJ1-2; TRBD1 agrees at 9 bases. The CDR3 sequence is 14 residues long. J lost 6 bases, V lost 7 bases, and 10 bases had no gene match. Germline CDR1 and CDR2: SGHRS and YFSETQ. Here the CDR3 DNA reads TGCGCCAGCTCTACAGGGGGCGTGGATAATGGCTACACCTTC. Translation: CASSTGGVDNGYTF.

The J gene is TRBJ2-7, the V gene TRBV7-2, with TRBD2 as a possible D gene (6 bases). There are 16 residues in the CDR3. Trimming left V 3 bases short and J 0 bases short, with 15 bases between. Germline loops: CDR1 SGHTA, CDR2 FQGNSA. The DNA for the CDR3 is TGTGCCAGCAGCTTCGTGGCCGGAGGGTACTCCTACGAGCAGTACTTC. This codes for CASSFVAGGYSYEQYF. The entire variable domain, with the rest obtained from reference TRBV7-2 and TRBJ2-7, is as follows: GAGVSQSPSNKVTEKGKDVELRCDPISGHTALYWYRQSLGQGLEFLIYFQGNSAPDKSGLPSDRFSAERTGGSVSTLTIQRTQQEDSAVYLCASSFVAGGYSYEQYFGPGTRLTVT.

V gene TRBV7-2 combines with J gene TRBJ2-1; D might be TRBD1 (6 bases). CDR3 size: 14 residues. V was shortened by 2 bases and J by 6 bases, with 11 bases between the two germline ends. Germline CDR1 reads SGHTA; CDR2 reads FQGNSA. CDR3 loop: CASSLRWGLNEQFF. In DNA, the CDR3 is TGTGCCAGCAGCTTAAGGTGGGGGCTCAATGAGCAGTTCTTC.

About this clone itself: The sample has other DNA sequences that encode this CDR3 too. This chain uses TRBV9 with TRBJ2-2; D unresolved. V lost 0 bases to trimming and J lost 6 bases, with 6 bases between them. The CDR3 has 13 residues. The V gene's germline CDR1 is SGDLS and CDR2 YYNGEE. The chain's CDR3 is CASSVVLSGELFF. Here the CDR3 DNA reads TGTGCCAGCAGCGTAGTCCTGTCCGGGGAGCTGTTTTTT.

The V gene is TRBV11-2, the J gene TRBJ1-1; tentatively, D is TRBD1 (6 bases). The germline gives CDR1 SGHAT, CDR2 FQNNGV. CDR3 length: 16 residues. The germline V and J ends were trimmed by 1 base and 1 base, with 13 bases remaining between them. The CDR3 sequence: CASSLAFGRGNTEAFF. The CDR3 DNA is TGTGCCAGCAGCTTAGCTTTCGGCAGGGGGAACACTGAAGCTTTCTTT.